The rows below give T cell receptor beta chains drawn from one sample of a study of blood T cell repertoires in COVID-19. Only in-frame clones appear in the TCRdb table, and some are missing; sequencing was by immunoSEQ multiplex PCR. In the table there are about 320,000 clones, approximately 91% of which are singletons. What was sequenced was PBMCs or T cells enriched from blood (not recorded which). Receptors were obtained from a woman aged 30 to 39 who had been exposed to COVID-19. The CDR3 runs from the conserved cysteine through the conserved F or W. A D gene is named only where the DNA matches it firmly. Expanded clones are given a class, and other clones once, few, many or no size at all.

V gene,J gene,D gene,clone size,CDR3 protein,CDR3 DNA
TRBV19,TRBJ1-3,.,once,CASSIGAGNTIYF,TGTGCCAGTAGTATCGGGGCTGGAAACACCATATATTTT
TRBV6-1,TRBJ1-5,.,.,CASSRQGRTNQPQHF,TGTGCCAGCAGTCGGCAGGGGCGAACCAATCAGCCCCAGCATTTT
TRBV29-1,TRBJ1-1,.,once,CSVFSLETGNTEAFF,TGCAGCGTTTTTAGCCTCGAGACAGGGAACACTGAAGCTTTCTTT
TRBV5-1,TRBJ1-1,.,.,CASSLGAGNTEAFF,TGCGCCAGCAGCTTGGGGGCGGGGAACACTGAAGCTTTCTTT
TRBV3-1/TRBV3-2,TRBJ2-7,.,.,CASSLLAGVEQYF,TGTGCCAGCAGCTTGCTAGCCGGGGTCGAGCAGTACTTC
TRBV3-1/TRBV3-2,TRBJ2-3,TRBD2,few,CASSQDFRTSGGDGGTDTQYF,TGTGCCAGCAGCCAAGATTTTCGGACTAGCGGGGGGGACGGCGGCACAGATACGCAGTATTTT
TRBV19,TRBJ2-2,TRBD1,few,CASSDRGVGGELFF,TGTGCCAGTTCGGACAGGGGGGTTGGCGGGGAGCTGTTTTTT
TRBV7-8,TRBJ2-7,.,once,CASSSGVYEQYF,TGTGCCAGCAGCTCAGGGGTCTACGAGCAGTACTTC
TRBV7-8,TRBJ1-4,.,few,CASRQSIATNEKLFF,TGTGCCAGCAGACAGTCAATAGCAACTAATGAAAAACTGTTTTTT
TRBV6-5,TRBJ1-1,.,.,CASRTPGSTEAFF,TGTGCCAGCAGGACTCCTGGGTCCACTGAAGCTTTCTTT
TRBV6-5,TRBJ1-1,.,.,CASSYFQGGSEAFF,TGTGCCAGCAGTTACTTCCAAGGAGGGTCTGAAGCTTTCTTT
TRBV5-4,TRBJ2-7,.,.,CASSPDSYEQYF,TGTGCCAGCAGCCCAGACTCCTACGAGCAGTACTTC
TRBV6-5,TRBJ1-1,TRBD1,few,CASRTGFNTEAFF,TGTGCCAGCCGGACAGGGTTCAACACTGAAGCTTTCTTT
TRBV6-5,TRBJ2-7,TRBD2,once,CASSSGLAGGDYEQYF,TGTGCCAGCAGTTCTGGACTAGCGGGGGGAGACTACGAGCAGTACTTC
TRBV7-9,TRBJ2-2,.,.,CASSRGSADTGELFF,TGTGCCAGCAGCCGAGGTAGCGCCGACACCGGGGAGCTGTTTTTT
TRBV7-2,TRBJ1-3,.,few,CASSLVSVGGHTIYF,TGTGCCAGCAGCTTAGTTAGCGTCGGGGGGCACACCATATATTTT
TRBV5-1,TRBJ1-1,.,once,CASSLDSSMNTEAFF,TGCGCCAGCAGCTTGGATAGCAGCATGAACACTGAAGCTTTCTTT
TRBV7-9,TRBJ1-2,.,.,CASSLGGLYGYTF,TGTGCCAGCAGCTTGGGGGGGCTCTATGGCTACACCTTC
TRBV2,TRBJ2-2,.,.,CASSGLKGVGLFDTLFF,TGTGCCAGCAGTGGGCTCAAGGGGGTAGGACTTTTTGATACGCTGTTTTTT
TRBV4-1,TRBJ1-4,TRBD1,.,CASSTYRGTNEKLFF,TGCGCCAGCAGCACATACAGGGGTACTAATGAAAAACTGTTTTTT
TRBV25-1,TRBJ1-2,.,.,CASSDPQGRTYGYTF,TGTGCCAGCAGTGATCCCCAGGGGCGGACGTATGGCTACACCTTC
TRBV3-1/TRBV3-2,TRBJ2-5,.,.,CASSQDAVQETQYF,TGTGCCAGCAGCCAAGACGCGGTCCAAGAGACCCAGTACTTC
TRBV9,TRBJ1-4,.,.,CASSVGQFAEKLFF,TGTGCCAGCAGCGTAGGACAGTTTGCTGAAAAACTGTTTTTT
TRBV13,TRBJ1-2,.,.,CASSPHRKGINYGYTF,TGTGCCAGCAGCCCCCACAGGAAAGGGATTAACTATGGCTACACCTTC
TRBV28,TRBJ2-3,.,.,CASSPPRGGGTDTQYF,TGTGCCAGCAGTCCGCCTCGGGGCGGGGGCACAGATACGCAGTATTTT
TRBV19,TRBJ1-1,.,.,CASSPRGYTEAFF,TGTGCCAGTAGTCCACGGGGGTACACTGAAGCTTTCTTT
TRBV7-2,TRBJ1-4,.,.,CASSSPGERGEKLFF,TGTGCCAGCAGCTCCCCGGGAGAGAGGGGTGAAAAACTGTTTTTT
TRBV5-8,TRBJ1-4,.,.,CASSLWGSTGTGAEKLFF,TGTGCCAGCAGCTTGTGGGGATCAACAGGGACCGGGGCTGAAAAACTGTTTTTT
TRBV5-4,TRBJ2-5,TRBD2,.,CASSSPGGETQYF,TGTGCCAGCAGCTCGCCCGGGGGGGAGACCCAGTACTTC
TRBV4-2,TRBJ2-7,.,.,CASGPRGASYEQYF,TGTGCCAGCGGACCTCGGGGGGCGTCCTACGAGCAGTACTTC